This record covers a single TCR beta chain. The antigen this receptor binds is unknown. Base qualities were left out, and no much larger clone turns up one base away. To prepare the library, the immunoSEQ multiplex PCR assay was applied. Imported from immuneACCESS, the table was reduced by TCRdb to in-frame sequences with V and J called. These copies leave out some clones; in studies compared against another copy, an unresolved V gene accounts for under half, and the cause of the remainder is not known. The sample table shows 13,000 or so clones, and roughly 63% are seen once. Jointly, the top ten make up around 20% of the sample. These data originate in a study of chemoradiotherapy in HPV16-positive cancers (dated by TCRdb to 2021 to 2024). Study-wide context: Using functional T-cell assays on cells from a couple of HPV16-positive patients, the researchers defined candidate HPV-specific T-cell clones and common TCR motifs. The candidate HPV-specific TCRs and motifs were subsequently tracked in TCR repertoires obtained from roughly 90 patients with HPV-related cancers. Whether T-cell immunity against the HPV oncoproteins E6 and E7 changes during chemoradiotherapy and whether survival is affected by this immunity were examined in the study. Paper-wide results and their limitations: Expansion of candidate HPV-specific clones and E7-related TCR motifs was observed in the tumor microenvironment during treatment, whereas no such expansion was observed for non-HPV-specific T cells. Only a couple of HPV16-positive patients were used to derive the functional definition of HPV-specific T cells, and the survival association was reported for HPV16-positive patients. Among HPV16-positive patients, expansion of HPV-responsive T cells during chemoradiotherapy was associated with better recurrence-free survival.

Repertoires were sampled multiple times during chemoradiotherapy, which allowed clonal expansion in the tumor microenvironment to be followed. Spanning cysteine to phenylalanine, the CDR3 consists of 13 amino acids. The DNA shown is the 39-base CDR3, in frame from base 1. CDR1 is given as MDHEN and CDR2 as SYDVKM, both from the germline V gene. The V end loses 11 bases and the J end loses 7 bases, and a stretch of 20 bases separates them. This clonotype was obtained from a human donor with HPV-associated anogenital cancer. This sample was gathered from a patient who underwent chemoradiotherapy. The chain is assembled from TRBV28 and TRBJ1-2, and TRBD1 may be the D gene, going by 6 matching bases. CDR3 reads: CAVEGNNRAGYTF. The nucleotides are TGTGCCGTCGAAGGAAATAACAGGGCTGGCTACACCTTC.